Below, 12 T cell receptor beta chains from the same sample are listed, as sequenced in a study of T cells after yellow fever vaccination. TCRdb used MiXCR to reprocess the 5' RACE reads, holding one entry per CDR3 protein. The sample yields over 150,000 distinct CDR3 sequences, roughly 6.2% seen once. Sequenced here: CD4+ T cells sorted from PBMCs, sampled on the day of the first yellow fever vaccination. These receptors were obtained from a young man who received the YFV17D yellow fever vaccine.

This clonotype was observed a few times. This chain uses TRBV4-3 with TRBJ1-1; no reliable D call. Germline CDR1 is LGHNA and CDR2 is YSLEER. The CDR3 extends over 13 amino acids. The V end lost 0 bases, the J end lost 3 bases, and 5 bases lay between the germline ends. CDR3 in DNA: TGCGCCAGCAGCCAAGAAGACTACACTGAAGCTTTCTTT. Translating it yields CASSQEDYTEAFF.

This clonotype was found many times. The V and J genes are TRBV5-5 and TRBJ2-3; 7 positions agree with TRBD1. Germline V lookup: CDR1 SGHKS, CDR2 YYEKEE (reference sequence). The CDR3 has 14 amino acids. Trimming took 2 bases from V and 2 from J; bases not matched to a gene: 2. CDR3 loop: CASSFDRATDTQYF. The DNA of the CDR3 is TGTGCCAGCAGCTTCGACAGGGCCACAGATACGCAGTATTTT.

The rearrangement links TRBV4-1 to TRBJ1-5, with a tentative D call TRBD1 (5 bases). This CDR3 region has 15 residues. The germline gives CDR1 MGHRA, CDR2 YSYEKL. The ends were cut back, 3 bases at V and 2 bases at J, with 11 bases in the middle. The CDR3 DNA sequence: TGCGCCAGCAGCCACCCAGGGTACGGCAATCAGCCCCAGCATTTT. It codes for CASSHPGYGNQPQHF.

V is TRBV5-8 and J is TRBJ2-1, with a weak D call TRBD2 (7 bases). The length of the CDR3 is 15 residues. Germline CDR1 reads SGHTS; CDR2 reads YDEGEE. The V gene lost 4 bases and the J gene lost 2 bases, with 13 bases spanning the gap. The chain's CDR3 is CASSLRGGAYNEQFF. DNA for the CDR3: TGTGCCAGCAGCCTAAGGGGGGGAGCCTACAATGAGCAGTTCTTC.

This clonotype occurred many times. The chain carries TRBV4-1 and TRBJ2-1, with 8 positions matching TRBD1. V lost 1 base, J lost 10 bases, and 15 bases stayed unmatched. The CDR3 loop spans 17 amino acids. The germline CDR1 and CDR2 sequences are MGHRA and YSYEKL. CDR3 nucleotide sequence: TGCGCCAGCAGCCAAGCATATTACGGACAGGGTCTCGGGGAGCAGTTCTTC. The encoded protein is CASSQAYYGQGLGEQFF.

Only a few counts were recorded for this clonotype. The gene calls are TRBV5-1 and TRBJ2-1; D not resolved. Germline-derived CDR1 and CDR2 are SGHRS and YFSETQ. This CDR3 has 14 amino acids. The ends were cut back, 0 bases at V and 7 bases at J, with 11 bases in the middle. CDR3 nucleotides: TGCGCCAGCAGCTTGGGGTATGATGGGAATGAGCAGTTCTTC. This encodes CASSLGYDGNEQFF. The full variable domain, rest sourced from reference TRBV5-1 and TRBJ2-1, is KAGVTQTPRYLIKTRGQQVTLSCSPISGHRSVSWYQQTPGQGLQFLFEYFSETQRNKGNFPGRFSGRQFSNSRSEMNVSTLELGDSALYLCASSLGYDGNEQFFGPGTRLTVL.

The table lists this clonotype with many counts. The V and J genes are TRBV12-3 or TRBV12-4 and TRBJ2-1, with 7 bases aligning to TRBD1. There are 15 residues in the CDR3. Trimming cost V 6 bases and J 2 bases; bases outside gene matches: 7. The CDR3 region has the DNA TGTGCCAGCAGCTATGACAGGGTTGCCTACAATGAGCAGTTCTTC. Its protein product is CASSYDRVAYNEQFF.

The V gene is TRBV6-5, the J gene TRBJ1-2; D perhaps matches TRBD1 (5 bases). Trimming took 4 bases from V and 9 from J, leaving 21 bases between them. The length of the CDR3 is 15 residues. From germline, CDR1 is MNHEY and CDR2 SVGAGI. In DNA, the CDR3 is TGTGCCAGCAGTTCCCGGGGGACGGCGGGAAGGAGCTACACCTTC. This encodes CASSSRGTAGRSYTF.

This clonotype was recorded at least ten times. The chain combines TRBV20-1 with TRBJ1-1; 7 bases are a match to TRBD1. Germline lookup yields CDR1 DFQATT and CDR2 SNEGSKA (reference sequence). The CDR3 consists of 13 residues. Losses at the gene ends were 4 bases for V and 8 bases for J; bases not matched to a gene: 10. In nucleotides, the CDR3 is TGCAGTGCTATCAGAAACAGGGGTTCAGAAGCTTTCTTT. Translation: CSAIRNRGSEAFF.

This clonotype came up a few times. DNA of the CDR3: TGTGCCAGCAGTTACACATGGGGCGCTAATTCACCCCTCCACTTT. Its translation is CASSYTWGANSPLHF. The rearrangement uses TRBV6-5 and TRBJ1-6; D may be TRBD1 (5 bases). There are 15 residues in the CDR3. V lost 2 bases and J lost 6, with 11 bases in between. Germline-derived CDR1 and CDR2 are MNHEY and SVGAGI.

In its sample, this clonotype was seen many times. The J gene is TRBJ2-7, the V gene TRBV20-1; 13 bases are shared with TRBD2. The germline V gene has CDR1 DFQATT and CDR2 SNEGSKA (reference sequence). The trim removed 6 bases at V and 4 bases at J, leaving 3 bases unmatched. The CDR3 contains 13 residues. CDR3 sequence reads: CSATGLAGYEQYV. CDR3 nucleotide sequence: TGCAGTGCCACGGGACTAGCGGGGTACGAGCAGTACGTC.

This clonotype showed up many times. The chain couples TRBV5-1 to TRBJ2-2, with 8 bases aligning to TRBD2. CDR3 size: 14 residues. The J segment lost 1 base and the V segment lost 6 bases, leaving 2 bases of the junction unmatched. Per the germline V gene, CDR1 is SGHRS and CDR2 is YFSETQ. CDR3 loop: CASTGTRNTGELFF. The CDR3 nucleotides are TGCGCCAGCACCGGGACTAGGAACACCGGGGAGCTGTTTTTT.